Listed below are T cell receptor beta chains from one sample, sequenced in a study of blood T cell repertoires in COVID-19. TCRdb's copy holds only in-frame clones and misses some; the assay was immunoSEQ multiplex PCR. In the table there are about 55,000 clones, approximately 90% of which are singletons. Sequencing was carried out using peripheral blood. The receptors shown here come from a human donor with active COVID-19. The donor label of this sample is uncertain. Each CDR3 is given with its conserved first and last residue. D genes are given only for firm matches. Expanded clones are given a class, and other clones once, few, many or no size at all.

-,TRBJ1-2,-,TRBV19,TGTGCCAGTAACACGAAAAGGGACATGCAAAACTATGGCTACACCTTC,CASNTKRDMQNYGYTF
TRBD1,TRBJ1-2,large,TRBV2,TGTGCCAGCAGTGGGGTGACAGGGGTCTATGGCTACACCTTC,CASSGVTGVYGYTF
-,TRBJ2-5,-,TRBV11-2,TGTGCCAGCAGCTTAGGGGCTAGCCCTAAAGAGACCCAGTACTTC,CASSLGASPKETQYF
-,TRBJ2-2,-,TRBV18,TGTGCCAGCTCACCAAGTACCGCGGGGGCCACCGGGGAGCTGTTTTTT,CASSPSTAGATGELFF
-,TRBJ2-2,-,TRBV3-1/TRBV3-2,TGTGCCAGCAGCCAACACGGCGCGGGCGGGGAGCTGTTTTTT,CASSQHGAGGELFF
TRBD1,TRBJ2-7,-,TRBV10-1,TGCGCCAGCAGTGGGCCGGGACAGGGGGCCTCCTACGAGCAGTACTTC,CASSGPGQGASYEQYF
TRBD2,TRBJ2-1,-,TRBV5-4,TGTGCCAGCAGCCTCGCACTAGCGGGCTATAATGAGCAGTTCTTC,CASSLALAGYNEQFF
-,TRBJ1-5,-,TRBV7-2,TGTGCCAGCAGCTTAGATTATGGAGGGTCGGGTAATCAGCCCCAGCATTTT,CASSLDYGGSGNQPQHF
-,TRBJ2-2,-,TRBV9,TGTGCCAGCAGCGAGTCGGTACTGTCCGGGGAGCTGTTTTTT,CASSESVLSGELFF
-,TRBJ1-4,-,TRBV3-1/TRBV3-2,TGTGCCAGCAGCCAAGGGGGAGGGTGGGAAAAACTGTTTTTT,CASSQGGGWEKLFF
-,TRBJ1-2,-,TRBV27,-,CASSSSGIYGYTF
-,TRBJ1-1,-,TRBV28,TGTGCCAGCAGTTTCCTTCAGGGTGGGGCCACTGAAGCTTTCTTT,CASSFLQGGATEAFF
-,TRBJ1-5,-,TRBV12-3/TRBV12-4,TGTGCCAGCAGTTTAAGAGGTCAACAGCCCCAGCATTTT,CASSLRGQQPQHF
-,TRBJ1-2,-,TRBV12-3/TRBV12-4,TGTGCCAGCAGTTTGGTTAGCTATGGCTACACCTTC,CASSLVSYGYTF
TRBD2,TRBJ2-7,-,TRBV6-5,TGTGCCAGCAGGACCGGACTAGTCTACGAGCAGTACTTC,CASRTGLVYEQYF
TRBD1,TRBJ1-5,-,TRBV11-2,TGTGCCAGCAGTCTAACTGGACAGGGTAATCAGCCCCAGCATTTT,CASSLTGQGNQPQHF
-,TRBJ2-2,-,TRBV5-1,TGCGCCAGCACCCGCGGAGGGGGCGCGAACACCGGGGAGCTGTTTTTT,CASTRGGGANTGELFF
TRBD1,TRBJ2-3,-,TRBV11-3,TGTGCCAGCAGCTTAGTAGGGGGCGGCACAGATACGCAGTATTTT,CASSLVGGGTDTQYF
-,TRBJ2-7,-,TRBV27,TGTGCCAGCAGTTTAACACAGGGCCCCTACGAGCAGTACTTC,CASSLTQGPYEQYF
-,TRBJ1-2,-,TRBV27,TGTGCCAGCAGCCTAAAGGGGAACTATGGCTACACCTTC,CASSLKGNYGYTF